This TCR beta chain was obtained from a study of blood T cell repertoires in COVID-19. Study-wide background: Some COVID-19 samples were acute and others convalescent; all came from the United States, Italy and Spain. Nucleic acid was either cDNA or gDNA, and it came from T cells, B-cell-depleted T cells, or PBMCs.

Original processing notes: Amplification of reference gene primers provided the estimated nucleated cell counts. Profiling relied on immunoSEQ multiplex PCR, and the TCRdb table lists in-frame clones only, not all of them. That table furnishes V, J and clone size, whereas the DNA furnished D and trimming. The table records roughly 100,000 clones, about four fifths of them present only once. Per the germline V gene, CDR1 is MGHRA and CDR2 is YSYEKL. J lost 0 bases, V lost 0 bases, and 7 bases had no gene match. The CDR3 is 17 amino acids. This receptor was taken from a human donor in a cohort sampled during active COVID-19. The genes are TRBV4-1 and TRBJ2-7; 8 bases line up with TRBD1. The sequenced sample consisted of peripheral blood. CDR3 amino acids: CASSQDKAGQVSYEQYF. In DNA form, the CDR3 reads TGCGCCAGCAGCCAAGATAAGGCGGGACAGGTCTCCTACGAGCAGTACTTC.